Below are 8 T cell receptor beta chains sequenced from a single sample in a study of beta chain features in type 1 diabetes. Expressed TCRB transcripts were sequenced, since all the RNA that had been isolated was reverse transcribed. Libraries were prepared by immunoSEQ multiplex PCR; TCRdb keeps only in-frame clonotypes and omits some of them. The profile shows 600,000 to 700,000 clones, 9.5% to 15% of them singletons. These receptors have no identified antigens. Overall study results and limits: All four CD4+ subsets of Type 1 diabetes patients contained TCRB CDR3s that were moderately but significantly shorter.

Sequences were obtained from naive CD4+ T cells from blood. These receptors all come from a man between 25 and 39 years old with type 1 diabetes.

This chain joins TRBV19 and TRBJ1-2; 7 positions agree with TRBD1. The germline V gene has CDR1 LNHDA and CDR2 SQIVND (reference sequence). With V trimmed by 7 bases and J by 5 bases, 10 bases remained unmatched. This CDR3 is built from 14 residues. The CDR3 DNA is TGTGCCAGTACCAAGACAGGGATGGAGTATGGCTACACCTTC. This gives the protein CASTKTGMEYGYTF.

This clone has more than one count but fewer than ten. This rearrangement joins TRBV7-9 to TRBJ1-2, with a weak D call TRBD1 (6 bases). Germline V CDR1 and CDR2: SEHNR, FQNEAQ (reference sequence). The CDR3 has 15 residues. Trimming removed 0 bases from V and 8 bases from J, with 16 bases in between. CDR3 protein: CASSLAGQVNRGYTF. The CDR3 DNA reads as TGTGCCAGCAGCTTAGCGGGACAAGTCAATCGGGGCTACACCTTC.

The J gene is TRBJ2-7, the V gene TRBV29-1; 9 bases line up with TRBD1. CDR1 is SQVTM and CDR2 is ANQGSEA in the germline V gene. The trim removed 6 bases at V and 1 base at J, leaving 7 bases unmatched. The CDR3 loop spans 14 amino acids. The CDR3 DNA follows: TGCAGCGTGCTACCGGGACAGGGATCCTACGAGCAGTACTTC. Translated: CSVLPGQGSYEQYF.

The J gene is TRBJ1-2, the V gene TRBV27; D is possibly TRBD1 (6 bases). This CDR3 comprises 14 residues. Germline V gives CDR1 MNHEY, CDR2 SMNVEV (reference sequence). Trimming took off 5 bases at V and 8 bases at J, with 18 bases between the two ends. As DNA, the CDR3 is TGTGCCAGCAGTCCTTACAACAGGGCCAACGGCTACACCTTC. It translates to CASSPYNRANGYTF.

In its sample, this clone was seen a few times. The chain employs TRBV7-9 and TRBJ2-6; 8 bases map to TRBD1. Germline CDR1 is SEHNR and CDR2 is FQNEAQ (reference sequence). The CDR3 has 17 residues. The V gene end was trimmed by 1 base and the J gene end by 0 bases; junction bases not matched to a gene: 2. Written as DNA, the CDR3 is TGTGCCAGCAGCTTAGTGACAGGGGTCTCTGGGGCCAACGTCCTGACTTTC. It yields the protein CASSLVTGVSGANVLTF. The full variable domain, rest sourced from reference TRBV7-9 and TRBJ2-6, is DTGVSQNPRHKITKRGQNVTFRCDPISEHNRLYWYRQTLGQGPEFLTYFQNEAQLEKSRLLSDRFSAERPKGSFSTLEIQRTEQGDSAMYLCASSLVTGVSGANVLTFGAGSRLTVL.

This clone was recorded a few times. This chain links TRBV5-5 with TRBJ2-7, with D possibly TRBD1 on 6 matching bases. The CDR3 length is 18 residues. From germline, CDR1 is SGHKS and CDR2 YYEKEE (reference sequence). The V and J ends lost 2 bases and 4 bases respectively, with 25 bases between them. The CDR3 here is CASSFRTARTERRYEQYF. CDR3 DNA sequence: TGTGCCAGCAGCTTCCGGACCGCAAGGACAGAAAGGCGGTACGAGCAGTACTTC.

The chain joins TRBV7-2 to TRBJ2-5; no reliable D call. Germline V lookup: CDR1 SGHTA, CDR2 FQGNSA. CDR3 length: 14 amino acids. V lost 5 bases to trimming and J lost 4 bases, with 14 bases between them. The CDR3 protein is CASSPSALRETQYF. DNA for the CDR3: TGTGCCAGCAGCCCGTCCGCCTTACGAGAGACCCAGTACTTC.

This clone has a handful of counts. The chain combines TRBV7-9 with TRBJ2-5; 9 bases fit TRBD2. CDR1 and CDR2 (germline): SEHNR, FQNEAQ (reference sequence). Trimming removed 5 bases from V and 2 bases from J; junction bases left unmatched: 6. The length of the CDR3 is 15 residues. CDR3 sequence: CASSPGTSSQETQYF. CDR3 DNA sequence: TGTGCCAGCAGCCCCGGGACTAGCTCACAAGAGACCCAGTACTTC.